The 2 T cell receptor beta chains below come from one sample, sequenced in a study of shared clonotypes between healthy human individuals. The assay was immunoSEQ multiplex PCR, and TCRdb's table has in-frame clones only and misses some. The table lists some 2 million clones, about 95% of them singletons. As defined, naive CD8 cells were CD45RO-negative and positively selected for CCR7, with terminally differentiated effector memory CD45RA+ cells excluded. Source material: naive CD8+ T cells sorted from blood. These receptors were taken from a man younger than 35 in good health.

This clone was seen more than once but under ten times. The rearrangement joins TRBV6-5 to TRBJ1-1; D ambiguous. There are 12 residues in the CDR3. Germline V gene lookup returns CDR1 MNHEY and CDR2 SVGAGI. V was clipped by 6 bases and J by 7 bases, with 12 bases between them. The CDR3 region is CASSGGRGEAFF. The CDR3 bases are TGTGCCAGCAGCGGAGGTCGAGGTGAAGCTTTCTTT.

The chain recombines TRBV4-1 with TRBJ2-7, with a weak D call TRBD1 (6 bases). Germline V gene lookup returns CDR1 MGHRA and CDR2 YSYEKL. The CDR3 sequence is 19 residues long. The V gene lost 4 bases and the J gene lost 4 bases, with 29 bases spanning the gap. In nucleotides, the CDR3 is TGCGCCAGCAGCCCCCGCGGCGCCCCTACAGGGAATCCAGGTTACGAGCAGTACTTC. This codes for CASSPRGAPTGNPGYEQYF.